This T cell receptor (beta chain) was documented in a study of memory B cells and T cells in multiple sclerosis. Overall study findings and caveats: Compartments had unequal clone-set sizes, affecting shared clonotype counts.

Trimming took off 2 bases at V and 1 base at J, with 11 bases between the two ends. This CDR3 has 15 residues. Per the germline V gene, CDR1 is KGHSH and CDR2 is LQKENI. Measured with immunoSEQ multiplex PCR; TCRdb has only the in-frame clones, and not every one. Of approximately 14,000 clones detected, about 70% appear once; the ten largest clones hold about 2.5%. Regarding this clone: Its antigen is not known.

This TCR derives from a human donor with multiple sclerosis. The sequenced sample consisted of memory (CD45RO+) CD4+ T cells from blood. The chain joins TRBV18 to TRBJ2-5; D not certain. The CDR3 region is CASSPTVLLQETQYF. The CDR3 bases are TGTGCCAGCTCACCAACAGTACTCCTCCAAGAGACCCAGTACTTC.